Shown below are 21 T cell receptor beta chains from a single sample sequenced in a study of shared clonotypes between healthy human individuals. The method was immunoSEQ multiplex PCR; TCRdb's version includes in-frame clones alone and lacks a portion of them. The data contain 330,000 or so clones, 73% of them seen just once; the ten biggest clones take up 8% to 13%. Source material: memory CD4+ T cells sorted from blood. Subset given: CD45RA-negative fraction. All receptors derive from a man aged 25 to 40 in good health.

This chain uses TRBV6-1 with TRBJ1-4; D is perhaps TRBD1 (6 bases). Deletions cut 9 bases from V and 8 bases from J, with 19 bases between. The CDR3 consists of 14 residues. Germline V gives CDR1 MNHNS, CDR2 SASEGT. The CDR3 DNA is TGTGCCAGGCCTCTGGGCAGGGGTGGCGAAAAACTGTTTTTT. Residues: CARPLGRGGEKLFF.

The V gene is TRBV23-1, the J gene TRBJ1-2; D uncertain. TRBV23-1 is flagged as an ORF with uncertain function. The germline V and J ends were trimmed by 4 bases and 5 bases, with 11 bases remaining between them. The CDR3 extends over 13 amino acids. CDR3 nucleotides: TGCGCCAGCAGTCTGCCAGGACTTTATGGCTACACCTTC. This codes for CASSLPGLYGYTF.

The gene calls are TRBV18 and TRBJ2-1, with 9 bases lining up with TRBD2. In germline, CDR1 is KGHSH, CDR2 LQKENI. Losses at the gene ends were 3 bases for V and 12 bases for J; bases not matched to a gene: 9. This CDR3 is built from 14 residues. The CDR3 is CASSPVAGEVGQFF. The CDR3 DNA reads TGTGCCAGCTCACCCGTAGCGGGAGAGGTGGGGCAGTTCTTC.

This chain connects TRBV19 to TRBJ2-1; D is possibly TRBD2 (6 bases). V was shortened by 4 bases and J by 9 bases, with 16 bases between the two germline ends. Germline CDR1 reads LNHDA; CDR2 reads SQIVND (reference sequence). The CDR3 sequence is 14 residues long. CDR3 amino acids: CASSTGRSMGEQFF. The CDR3 bases are TGTGCCAGTAGTACCGGGAGAAGTATGGGTGAGCAGTTCTTC.

This sequence joins TRBV7-2 and TRBJ2-1, with D perhaps TRBD2 (6 bases). The V end lost 1 base, the J end lost 9 bases, and 13 bases lay between the germline ends. Per the germline V gene, CDR1 is SGHTA and CDR2 is FQGNSA. This CDR3 region has 14 residues. CDR3 nucleotides: TGTGCCAGCAGCTTAGAGCCCGGGAGAACTGAGCAGTTCTTC. Translating gives CASSLEPGRTEQFF.

This clone has more than one count but fewer than ten. This rearrangement joins TRBV11-2 to TRBJ2-7; no clear D. Per the germline V gene, CDR1 is SGHAT and CDR2 is FQNNGV. This CDR3 region has 13 residues. With 3 bases removed from V and 5 bases from J, the gap between germline ends came to 11 bases. This CDR3 is CASSLGRENEQYF. CDR3 bases: TGTGCCAGCAGCTTGGGTAGGGAAAACGAGCAGTACTTC.

V usage is TRBV28 and J usage is TRBJ2-7; 9 bases agree with TRBD1. Germline-derived CDR1 and CDR2 are MDHEN and SYDVKM. The V gene end was trimmed by 5 bases and the J gene end by 3 bases; junction bases not matched to a gene: 5. The CDR3 extends over 14 amino acids. The CDR3 spells CASSGTGRVYEQYF. In DNA, the CDR3 is TGTGCCAGCAGTGGGACAGGGAGGGTCTACGAGCAGTACTTC.

The gene calls are TRBV7-9 and TRBJ2-3, with 8 bases matching TRBD1. J gave up 3 bases and V 5 bases, and 1 base lay outside the gene matches. Per germline, CDR1 SEHNR and CDR2 FQNEAQ (reference sequence). CDR3 length: 13 amino acids. The CDR3 region has the DNA TGTGCCAGCAGCCGGACAGGGACAGATACGCAGTATTTT. Translating it yields CASSRTGTDTQYF.

The V call is TRBV6-5, the J call TRBJ2-7, with D possibly matching TRBD2 (5 bases). CDR1 and CDR2 from the germline V gene are MNHEY and SVGAGI. There are 13 residues in the CDR3. The V end lost 6 bases, the J end lost 1 base, and 10 bases lay between the germline ends. The CDR3 nucleotides read TGTGCCAGCAGCCGTCCGGGGTCCTACGAGCAGTACTTC. Its protein product is CASSRPGSYEQYF.

This chain joins TRBV6-4 and TRBJ2-2; 7 bases fit TRBD2. The CDR3 sequence is 15 residues long. The ends lost 3 bases at V and 1 base at J; junction bases unmatched: 2. The germline CDR1 and CDR2 sequences are MRHNA and SNTAGT. The CDR3 reads CASSEASGNTGELFF. The DNA of the CDR3 is TGTGCCAGCAGTGAGGCTAGCGGGAACACCGGGGAGCTGTTTTTT.

The rearrangement links TRBV2 to TRBJ2-3; the D is unclear. The CDR3 spans 14 residues. With 7 bases removed from V and 5 bases from J, the gap between germline ends came to 16 bases. The V gene's germline CDR1 is SNHLY and CDR2 FYNNEI. The CDR3 loop reads CASTRSSVGDTQYF. CDR3 bases: TGTGCCAGCACTCGGTCCTCCGTGGGAGATACGCAGTATTTT.

This clone was seen only once. This chain uses TRBV19 with TRBJ2-2; 8 bases align to TRBD1. Germline-derived CDR1 and CDR2 are LNHDA and SQIVND (reference sequence). Trimming cost V 0 bases and J 3 bases; bases outside gene matches: 6. The CDR3 runs 17 residues. The CDR3 nucleotides are TGTGCCAGTAGTATAGATTCTACAGGGGGTTACACCGGGGAGCTGTTTTTT. Protein: CASSIDSTGGYTGELFF.

The CDR3 spells CASSLKSNQPQHF. In DNA, the CDR3 is TGTGCCAGCTCACTCAAAAGCAATCAGCCCCAGCATTTT. V and J are TRBV18 and TRBJ1-5; D remains ambiguous. The CDR3 spans 13 residues. V lost 4 bases and J lost 1, with 5 bases in between. Germline CDR1 is KGHSH and CDR2 is LQKENI.

The chain has TRBV7-9 and TRBJ2-7; 11 bases are a match to TRBD1. Per the germline V gene, CDR1 is SEHNR and CDR2 is FQNEAQ (reference sequence). Trimming took 1 base from V and 2 from J; bases not matched to a gene: 7. The CDR3 contains 17 residues. CDR3 residues: CASSLGVVGQGAYEQYF. CDR3 nucleotide sequence: TGTGCCAGCAGCTTAGGGGTTGTGGGACAGGGGGCCTACGAGCAGTACTTC.

The chain joins TRBV27 to TRBJ1-6; maybe TRBD1 (5 bases). CDR1 and CDR2 (germline): MNHEY, SMNVEV (reference sequence). This CDR3 region has 15 residues. With 8 bases removed from V and 7 bases from J, the gap between germline ends came to 18 bases. CDR3 nucleotides: TGTGCCAGCGGCCTGGGTGGGGCGAGGAATTCACCCCTCCACTTT. This gives the protein CASGLGGARNSPLHF.

This clone showed up just a few times. V and J are TRBV19 and TRBJ1-1, with 7 bases identical to TRBD1. Per germline, CDR1 LNHDA and CDR2 SQIVND (reference sequence). The CDR3 is made up of 14 amino acids. V lost 2 bases and J lost 4; bases outside the gene matches: 4. This chain's CDR3 is CASSITGEGTEAFF. In DNA, the CDR3 is TGTGCCAGTAGTATAACAGGGGAGGGCACTGAAGCTTTCTTT.

This clone was observed many times. The gene calls are TRBV2 and TRBJ2-5, with 12 bases fitting TRBD1. The CDR3 runs 16 residues. Germline CDR1 reads SNHLY; CDR2 reads FYNNEI. V was pared by 4 bases and J by 2 bases, with 5 bases of the junction left unmatched. In DNA form, the CDR3 reads TGTGCCAGCAGTGTGTGGGACAGGGGGCAACAAGAGACCCAGTACTTC. This sequence encodes CASSVWDRGQQETQYF.

V is TRBV18 and J is TRBJ1-1; a weak D match, TRBD1 (6 bases). Germline V CDR1 and CDR2: KGHSH, LQKENI. This CDR3 spans 16 amino acids. V lost 2 bases, J lost 1 base, and 14 bases lay in between. As DNA, the CDR3 is TGTGCCAGCTCACCATCTTCAAGGGGGAAGAACACTGAAGCTTTCTTT. Encoded protein: CASSPSSRGKNTEAFF.

The V call is TRBV5-1, the J call TRBJ1-1; 8 bases fit TRBD1. The V gene's germline CDR1 is SGHRS and CDR2 YFSETQ. The CDR3 has 14 residues. Trimming at V came to 4 bases and at J to 3 bases, leaving 5 bases not matched to a gene. The CDR3 nucleotides read TGCGCCAGCAGCCAGGGGGCTCCGTACACTGAAGCTTTCTTT. Protein sequence: CASSQGAPYTEAFF.

The chain combines TRBV27 with TRBJ1-2; no reliable D call. From germline, CDR1 is MNHEY and CDR2 SMNVEV (reference sequence). V was clipped by 7 bases and J by 1 base, with 7 bases between them. The CDR3 spans 12 residues. CDR3 sequence (DNA): TGTGCCAGCATGTCAGTTAACTATGGCTACACCTTC. The encoded protein is CASMSVNYGYTF.

The genes are TRBV2 and TRBJ1-5; the D is unclear. Germline assignment: CDR1 SNHLY and CDR2 FYNNEI. There are 14 residues in the CDR3. V was clipped by 2 bases and J by 7 bases, with 12 bases between them. The CDR3 coding sequence is TGTGCCAGCAGTGAATCGAGTACAGTGCAGCCCCAGCATTTT. Its protein is CASSESSTVQPQHF.